This TCR beta chain was obtained from a study of blood T cell repertoires in COVID-19. V was trimmed by 5 bases and J by 4 bases, leaving 11 bases between them. CDR3 length: 14 amino acids. Germline CDR1 and CDR2: MDHEN and SYDVKM. Libraries were prepared by immunoSEQ multiplex PCR; TCRdb keeps only in-frame clonotypes and omits some of them. The table shows hundreds of thousands of clones, with roughly 90% occurring only once. This chain links TRBV28 with TRBJ1-4; the D gene is possibly TRBD1 (5 bases). The sequenced material came from peripheral blood. This TCR came from a woman between 45 and 60 years old with active or convalescent COVID-19. The CDR3: CASSTTRVNEKLFF. As DNA, the CDR3 is TGTGCCAGCAGTACCACCAGGGTTAATGAAAAACTGTTTTTT. The entire variable domain, with the rest obtained from reference TRBV28 and TRBJ1-4, is as follows: DVKVTQSSRYLVKRTGEKVFLECVQDMDHENMFWYRQDPGLGLRLIYFSYDVKMKEKGDIPEGYSVSREKKERFSLILESASTNQTSMYLCASSTTRVNEKLFFGSGTQLSVL.